Listed below are T cell receptor beta chains from one sample, sequenced in a study of cytomegalovirus exposure and HLA in healthy donors. Produced via immunoSEQ multiplex PCR; TCRdb's table is partial and in-frame only. Of about 120,000 clones in the sample, about 91% were seen once. The sequencing input was PBMCs. These TCRs come from a young woman in good health and CMV-seronegative. Each CDR3 is given with its conserved first and last residue. The order of the fields is D gene, V gene, J gene, clone size, CDR3 protein, CDR3 DNA. The D gene is left open where the match is weak. Expanded clones are given a class, and other clones once, few, many or no size at all.

D gene: .; V gene: TRBV30; J gene: TRBJ1-1; clone size: .; CDR3 protein: CAWSLGANTEAFF; CDR3 DNA: TGTGCCTGGAGTTTGGGGGCAAACACTGAAGCTTTCTTT
D gene: .; V gene: TRBV7-9; J gene: TRBJ2-5; clone size: .; CDR3 protein: CASSPLGSPLETQYF; CDR3 DNA: TGTGCCAGCAGCCCCCTCGGTTCACCCCTAGAGACCCAGTACTTC
D gene: TRBD1; V gene: TRBV19; J gene: TRBJ2-1; clone size: .; CDR3 protein: CASSILPRRDRETYNEQFF; CDR3 DNA: TGTGCCAGTAGTATTCTACCCCGCCGGGACAGGGAAACCTACAATGAGCAGTTCTTC
D gene: .; V gene: TRBV23-1; J gene: TRBJ1-2; clone size: .; CDR3 protein: CASSLLLYTGSNYGYTF; CDR3 DNA: TGCGCCAGCAGTTTGCTTCTATATACAGGGTCTAACTATGGCTACACCTTC
D gene: .; V gene: TRBV18; J gene: TRBJ1-1; clone size: .; CDR3 protein: CASSSLRGDSTEAFF; CDR3 DNA: TGTGCCAGCTCATCCTTGCGGGGGGATTCGACTGAAGCTTTCTTT
D gene: .; V gene: TRBV5-4; J gene: TRBJ1-1; clone size: .; CDR3 protein: CASSLGQGEAFF; CDR3 DNA: TGTGCCAGCAGCTTGGGTCAGGGTGAAGCTTTCTTT
D gene: TRBD1; V gene: TRBV28; J gene: TRBJ1-2; clone size: .; CDR3 protein: CASTSQQGAFGYTF; CDR3 DNA: TGTGCCAGCACCTCCCAACAGGGGGCGTTCGGCTACACCTTC
D gene: TRBD1; V gene: TRBV29-1; J gene: TRBJ1-2; clone size: .; CDR3 protein: CSVRTGLWKGYTF; CDR3 DNA: TGCAGCGTCCGGACAGGGTTGTGGAAAGGCTACACCTTC
D gene: TRBD1; V gene: TRBV5-1; J gene: TRBJ2-3; clone size: .; CDR3 protein: CASSPGQVTDTQYF; CDR3 DNA: TGCGCCAGCAGCCCCGGACAGGTCACAGATACGCAGTATTTT
D gene: .; V gene: TRBV15; J gene: TRBJ1-2; clone size: .; CDR3 protein: CATSRDLGTNLWYGYTF; CDR3 DNA: TGTGCCACCAGCAGAGATTTAGGGACAAACCTTTGGTATGGCTACACCTTC
D gene: TRBD2; V gene: TRBV6-6; J gene: TRBJ2-7; clone size: .; CDR3 protein: CASGTSASYEQYF; CDR3 DNA: TGTGCCAGTGGGACTAGCGCCTCCTACGAGCAGTACTTC
D gene: .; V gene: TRBV5-1; J gene: TRBJ2-4; clone size: .; CDR3 protein: CASSKSENIQYF; CDR3 DNA: TGCGCCAGCAGCAAGTCAGAAAACATTCAGTACTTC
D gene: .; V gene: TRBV5-1; J gene: TRBJ1-1; clone size: .; CDR3 protein: CASSRITGSEAFF; CDR3 DNA: TGCGCCAGCAGCAGAATAACAGGGTCTGAAGCTTTCTTT
D gene: .; V gene: TRBV6-5; J gene: TRBJ1-2; clone size: .; CDR3 protein: CASSQTSSYGYTF; CDR3 DNA: TGTGCCAGCAGCCAGACATCGAGCTATGGCTACACCTTC
D gene: .; V gene: TRBV27; J gene: TRBJ2-3; clone size: .; CDR3 protein: CASSPRGYTQYF; CDR3 DNA: TGTGCCAGCAGTCCTCGGGGGTATACGCAGTATTTT
D gene: .; V gene: TRBV2; J gene: TRBJ1-2; clone size: .; CDR3 protein: CASSRAGDGYTF; CDR3 DNA: TGTGCCAGCAGTCGAGCAGGGGACGGCTACACCTTC
D gene: .; V gene: TRBV25-1; J gene: TRBJ2-1; clone size: .; CDR3 protein: CASSEIEGNEQFF; CDR3 DNA: TGTGCCAGCAGTGAAATTGAGGGCAATGAGCAGTTCTTC
D gene: TRBD1; V gene: TRBV27; J gene: TRBJ1-6; clone size: .; CDR3 protein: CASGPRQGPNSPLHF; CDR3 DNA: TGTGCCAGCGGCCCTCGACAGGGCCCGAATTCACCCCTCCACTTT
D gene: .; V gene: TRBV5-1; J gene: TRBJ1-1; clone size: .; CDR3 protein: CASKTGSNTEAFF; CDR3 DNA: TGCGCCAGTAAAACCGGGTCCAACACTGAAGCTTTCTTT
D gene: .; V gene: TRBV28; J gene: TRBJ2-4; clone size: few; CDR3 protein: CASRDGRQGRDIQYF; CDR3 DNA: TGTGCCAGCAGAGACGGCCGTCAGGGGAGGGACATTCAGTACTTC
D gene: TRBD1; V gene: TRBV6-1; J gene: TRBJ1-2; clone size: .; CDR3 protein: CASSESGTDYGYTF; CDR3 DNA: TGTGCCAGCAGTGAATCGGGGACAGATTATGGCTACACCTTC
D gene: .; V gene: TRBV28; J gene: TRBJ1-1; clone size: .; CDR3 protein: CASSLTGYGTEAFF; CDR3 DNA: TGTGCCAGCAGTTTAACGGGTTATGGTACTGAAGCTTTCTTT
D gene: TRBD1; V gene: TRBV11-1; J gene: TRBJ2-1; clone size: .; CDR3 protein: CASRTGQGASNEQFF; CDR3 DNA: TGTGCCAGCAGGACAGGACAGGGGGCTAGCAATGAGCAGTTCTTC
D gene: TRBD2; V gene: TRBV27; J gene: TRBJ2-3; clone size: .; CDR3 protein: CASSSRTSGYTDTQYF; CDR3 DNA: TGTGCCAGCAGTTCACGGACTAGCGGATACACAGATACGCAGTATTTT
D gene: TRBD2; V gene: TRBV27; J gene: TRBJ2-5; clone size: .; CDR3 protein: CATSPGLVEETQYF; CDR3 DNA: TGTGCCACTTCTCCGGGACTAGTAGAAGAGACCCAGTACTTC
D gene: TRBD1; V gene: TRBV19; J gene: TRBJ1-1; clone size: once; CDR3 protein: CASRRQGTAEAFF; CDR3 DNA: TGTGCCAGTAGGCGACAGGGGACGGCTGAAGCTTTCTTT
D gene: .; V gene: TRBV15; J gene: TRBJ2-2; clone size: .; CDR3 protein: CATSRDRETTGELFF; CDR3 DNA: TGTGCCACCAGCAGAGATAGGGAGACCACCGGGGAGCTGTTTTTT
D gene: TRBD2; V gene: TRBV9; J gene: TRBJ2-1; clone size: .; CDR3 protein: CASSVLAGAFYNEQFF; CDR3 DNA: TGTGCCAGCAGCGTCCTAGCGGGAGCTTTCTACAATGAGCAGTTCTTC
D gene: TRBD2; V gene: TRBV11-2; J gene: TRBJ2-1; clone size: once; CDR3 protein: CASSLALAGGNEQFF; CDR3 DNA: TGTGCCAGCAGCTTAGCTTTAGCGGGAGGGAATGAGCAGTTCTTC
D gene: TRBD2; V gene: TRBV7-9; J gene: TRBJ2-1; clone size: .; CDR3 protein: CASSLKGTSGSNEQFF; CDR3 DNA: TGTGCCAGCAGCCTCAAAGGGACTAGCGGGAGTAATGAGCAGTTCTTC